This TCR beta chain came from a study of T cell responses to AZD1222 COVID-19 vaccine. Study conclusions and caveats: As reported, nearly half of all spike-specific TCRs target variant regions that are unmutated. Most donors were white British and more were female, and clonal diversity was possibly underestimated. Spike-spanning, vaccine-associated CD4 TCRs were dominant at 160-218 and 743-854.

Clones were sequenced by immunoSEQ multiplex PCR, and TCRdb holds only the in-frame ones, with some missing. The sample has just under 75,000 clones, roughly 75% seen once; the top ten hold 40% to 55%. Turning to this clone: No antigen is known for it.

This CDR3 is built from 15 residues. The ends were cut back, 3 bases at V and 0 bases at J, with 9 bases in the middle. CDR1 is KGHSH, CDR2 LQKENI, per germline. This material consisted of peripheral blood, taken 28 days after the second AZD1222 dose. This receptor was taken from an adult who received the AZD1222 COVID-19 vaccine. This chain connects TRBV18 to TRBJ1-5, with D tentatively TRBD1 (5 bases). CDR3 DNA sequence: TGTGCCAGCTCACCCGGGACGGTTAGCAATCAGCCCCAGCATTTT. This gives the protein CASSPGTVSNQPQHF.